A single sample is the source of the 8 T cell receptor beta chains below, sequenced in a study of T cells in tumors after PD-1 blockade. The data were produced by immunoSEQ multiplex PCR, yet TCRdb's version contains in-frame clones alone and is incomplete. Counted here are some 60,000 clones, roughly 75% occurring once; the ten biggest clones make up 13%. The sample here was PBMCs, taken before anti-PD-1 treatment. The receptors were gathered from a human donor with basal cell carcinoma.

The chain uses TRBV27 and TRBJ1-1, with 9 bases matching TRBD1. Losses at the gene ends were 6 bases for V and 7 bases for J; bases not matched to a gene: 6. Germline V gene lookup returns CDR1 MNHEY and CDR2 SMNVEV (reference sequence). The CDR3 runs to 13 residues. The CDR3 DNA reads TGTGCCAGCAGCGGGGACAGGGCGGTTGAAGCTTTCTTT. Translating gives CASSGDRAVEAFF.

This chain uses TRBV5-1 with TRBJ1-6; a possible D gene is TRBD1 (5 bases). The germline V gene has CDR1 SGHRS and CDR2 YFSETQ. V lost 0 bases and J lost 5, with 9 bases in between. This CDR3 has 15 amino acids. CDR3 DNA: TGCGCCAGCAGCTTGGGAGGGGCTGATAATTCACCCCTCCACTTT. Its translation: CASSLGGADNSPLHF.

This sequence joins TRBV15 and TRBJ1-4, with D tentatively TRBD1 (6 bases). The germline gives CDR1 LNHNV, CDR2 YYDKDF (reference sequence). V was pared by 0 bases and J by 8 bases, with 13 bases between. CDR3 length equals 15 residues. This CDR3 is CATSRDGQLREKLFF. The CDR3 nucleotides are TGTGCCACCAGCAGAGACGGACAGCTTAGAGAAAAACTGTTTTTT.

The genes are TRBV7-9 and TRBJ2-1, with 11 bases matching TRBD2. Germline CDR1 and CDR2: SEHNR and FQNEAQ (reference sequence). V trimming: 1 base; J trimming: 7 bases; junction bases outside the gene matches: 3. The CDR3 loop spans 15 amino acids. CDR3 nucleotides: TGTGCCAGCAGCTTAGACGGGACTAGCGGAAATGAGCAGTTCTTC. Translated: CASSLDGTSGNEQFF. The entire variable domain, with the rest obtained from reference TRBV7-9 and TRBJ2-1, is as follows: DTGVSQNPRHKITKRGQNVTFRCDPISEHNRLYWYRQTLGQGPEFLTYFQNEAQLEKSRLLSDRFSAERPKGSFSTLEIQRTEQGDSAMYLCASSLDGTSGNEQFFGPGTRLTVL.

This chain connects TRBV30 to TRBJ1-1; D ambiguous. CDR3 length: 13 residues. V shed 1 base and J shed 4 bases, with 10 bases lying between them. Germline assignment: CDR1 GTSNPN and CDR2 SVGIG (reference sequence). The chain's CDR3 is CAWSARTATEAFF. In DNA form, the CDR3 reads TGTGCCTGGAGTGCCCGGACGGCCACTGAAGCTTTCTTT.

The V gene is TRBV6-5, the J gene TRBJ1-5; D ambiguous. The germline CDR1 and CDR2 sequences are MNHEY and SVGAGI. The CDR3 is 14 residues long. V lost 1 base, J lost 0 bases, and 4 bases lay in between. This CDR3 reads CASSYLGSNQPQHF. DNA for the CDR3: TGTGCCAGCAGTTACTTGGGTAGCAATCAGCCCCAGCATTTT.

The chain has TRBV6-2 or TRBV6-3 and TRBJ1-5, with TRBD1 as a possible D gene (5 bases). This CDR3 spans 15 amino acids. The V end was cut by 0 bases, the J end by 4 bases, with 10 bases between. Germline V gene data show CDR1 as MNHEY and CDR2 as SVGEGT. The DNA of the CDR3 is TGTGCCAGCAGTTACTCGGGCAGGGCGAATCAGCCCCAGCATTTT. Amino acids: CASSYSGRANQPQHF.

The chain couples TRBV4-1 to TRBJ1-4; 9 bases line up with TRBD1. Germline values: CDR1 MGHRA, CDR2 YSYEKL. The V segment lost 3 bases and the J segment 6 bases; nucleotides outside the gene matches: 11. The CDR3 is 17 residues long. The CDR3 loop is CASSHTKGRTGDEKLFF. CDR3 coding DNA: TGCGCCAGCAGCCACACTAAGGGACGGACAGGGGATGAAAAACTGTTTTTT.